This T cell receptor (beta chain) was identified in a study of T-cell memory formation after mild COVID-19. Study-wide findings and caveats: Pre-infection memory carried some responding clones, suggesting that cross-reactive memory joined. SARS-CoV-2 specificity of second-wave clones peaking day 37 was unconfirmed. Largely, contracting CD4+ clones fell within CM and EM, and contracting CD8+ clones within EMRA.

TCRdb passed the 5' RACE reads through MiXCR, listing each CDR3 protein once. The repertoire holds 50,000 or so distinct CDR3 sequences, with 9.3% as singletons. Worth noting for this clonotype: Its antigen remains unknown.

The germline gives CDR1 SGHNT, CDR2 YENEEA. Unmatched junction bases numbered 19, after V lost 5 bases and J lost 6 bases. The length of the CDR3 is 18 residues. The sample was PBMCs or a T cell subset sorted from them (not recorded which). This chain joins TRBV11-3 and TRBJ2-1, with 7 bases lining up with TRBD1. This clonotype originated in an adult woman who had mild COVID-19 (a few samples of this study predate the infection). Cell type and time point are not known. The CDR3 is CASSARTGFHLGFNEQFF. The CDR3 region has the DNA TGTGCCAGCAGCGCCCGGACAGGATTCCATCTTGGATTCAATGAGCAGTTCTTC.